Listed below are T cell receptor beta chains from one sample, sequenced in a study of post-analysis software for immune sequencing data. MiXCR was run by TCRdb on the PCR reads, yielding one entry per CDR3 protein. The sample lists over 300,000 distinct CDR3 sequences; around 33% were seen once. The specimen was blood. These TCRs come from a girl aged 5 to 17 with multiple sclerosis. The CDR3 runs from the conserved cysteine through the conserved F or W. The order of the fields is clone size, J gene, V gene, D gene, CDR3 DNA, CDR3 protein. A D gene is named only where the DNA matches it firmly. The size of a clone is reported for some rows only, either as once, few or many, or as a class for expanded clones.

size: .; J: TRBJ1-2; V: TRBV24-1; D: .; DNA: TGTGCCACCAGTGAGAACTATGGCTACACCTTC; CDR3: CATSENYGYTF
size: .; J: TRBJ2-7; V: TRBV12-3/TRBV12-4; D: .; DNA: TGTGCCAGCAGTTTCCCCTTAGGGGGGGAGCAGTACTTC; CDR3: CASSFPLGGEQYF
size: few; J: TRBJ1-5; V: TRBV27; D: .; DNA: TGTGCCAGCAGTTTCGGGGGGTTAGGCAATCAGCCCCAGCATTTT; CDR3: CASSFGGLGNQPQHF
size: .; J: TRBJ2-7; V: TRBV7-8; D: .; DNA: TGTGCCAGCAGCCCTACAGTTCTGCCGACACTTTACGAGCAGTACTTC; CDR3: CASSPTVLPTLYEQYF
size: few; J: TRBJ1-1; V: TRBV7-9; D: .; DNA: TGTGCCAGCTTCCCCCCGCGGGGTGGGACTGAAGCTTTCTTT; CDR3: CASFPPRGGTEAFF
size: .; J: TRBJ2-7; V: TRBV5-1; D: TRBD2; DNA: TGCGCCAGCGGCCCTAGCGGGACCTACGAGCAGTACTTC; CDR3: CASGPSGTYEQYF
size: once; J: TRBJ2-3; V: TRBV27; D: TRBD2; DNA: TGTGCCAGCAGTTTATTTAAGACTAGCGGGGGGACAGATACGCAGTATTTT; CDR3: CASSLFKTSGGTDTQYF
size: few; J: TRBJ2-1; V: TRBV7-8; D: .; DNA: TGTGCCAGCAGCTTCGGACAGCTTAACAATGAGCAGTTCTTC; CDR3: CASSFGQLNNEQFF
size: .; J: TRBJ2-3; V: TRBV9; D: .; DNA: TGTGCCAGCAGCGCCCGACAGGGGACTAACACAGATACGCAGTATTTT; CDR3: CASSARQGTNTDTQYF
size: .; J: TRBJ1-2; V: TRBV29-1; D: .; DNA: TGCAGCGCCCCAGGACAGCTGGCCGGGGGCTACACCTTC; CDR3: CSAPGQLAGGYTF
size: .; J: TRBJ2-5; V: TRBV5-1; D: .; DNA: TGCGCCAGCAGCCCCCTGGCGGACCAAGAGACCCAGTACTTC; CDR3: CASSPLADQETQYF
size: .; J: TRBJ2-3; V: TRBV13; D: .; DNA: TGTGCCAGCAGTCAGGGGGGCAGCACAGATACGCAGTATTTT; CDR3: CASSQGGSTDTQYF
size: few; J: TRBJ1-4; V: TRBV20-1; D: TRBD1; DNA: TGCAGTGCTAAACCGGGACAGGGCTTAAGGTGTGAAAAACTGTTTTTT; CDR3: CSAKPGQGLRCEKLFF